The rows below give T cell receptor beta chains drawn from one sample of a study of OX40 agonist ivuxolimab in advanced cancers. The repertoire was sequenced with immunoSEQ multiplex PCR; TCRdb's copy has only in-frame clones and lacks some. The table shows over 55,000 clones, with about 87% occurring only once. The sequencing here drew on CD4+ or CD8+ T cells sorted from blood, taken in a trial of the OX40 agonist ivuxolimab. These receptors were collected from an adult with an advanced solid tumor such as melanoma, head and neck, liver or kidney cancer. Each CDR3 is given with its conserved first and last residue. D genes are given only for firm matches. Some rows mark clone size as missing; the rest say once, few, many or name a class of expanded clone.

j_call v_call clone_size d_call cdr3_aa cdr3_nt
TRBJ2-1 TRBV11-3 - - CASSLEAAYNEQFF TGTGCCAGCAGCTTAGAGGCTGCATACAATGAGCAGTTCTTC
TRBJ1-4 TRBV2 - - CASSLGGQANEKLFF TGTGCCAGCAGTCTCGGGGGGCAGGCTAATGAAAAACTGTTTTTT
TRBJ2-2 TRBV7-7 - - CASSLKTDTGELFF TGTGCCAGCAGCTTGAAGACAGACACCGGGGAGCTGTTTTTT
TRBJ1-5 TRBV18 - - CASSLGQSNQPQHF TGTGCCAGCTCACTAGGACAAAGCAATCAGCCCCAGCATTTT
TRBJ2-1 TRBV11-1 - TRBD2 CASSSGTTSYNEQFF TGTGCCAGCAGCTCCGGGACTACCTCCTACAATGAGCAGTTCTTC
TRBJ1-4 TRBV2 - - CASNPGLRANEKLFF TGTGCCAGCAATCCGGGGCTCAGGGCTAATGAAAAACTGTTTTTT
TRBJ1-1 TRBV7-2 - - CASSSRQGYNTEAFF TGTGCCAGCAGCTCCAGGCAGGGGTACAACACTGAAGCTTTCTTT
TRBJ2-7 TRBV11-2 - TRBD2 CASRLARGGFSYEQYF TGTGCCAGCAGATTAGCCCGGGGGGGTTTCTCCTACGAGCAGTACTTC
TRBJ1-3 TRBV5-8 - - CASRGRGGGNTIYF TGTGCCAGCAGGGGCCGGGGCGGTGGAAACACCATATATTTT
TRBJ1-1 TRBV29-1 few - CSDELTEAFF TGCAGCGATGAACTGACTGAAGCTTTCTTT
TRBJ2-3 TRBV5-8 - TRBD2 CASSFSGRATDTQYF TGTGCCAGCAGCTTTAGCGGGAGGGCCACAGATACGCAGTATTTT
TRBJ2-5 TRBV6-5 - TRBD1 CASSYSGRQGVETQYF TGTGCCAGCAGTTACTCAGGGCGACAGGGGGTAGAGACCCAGTACTTC
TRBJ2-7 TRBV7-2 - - CASSINGGYERYF TGTGCCAGCAGTATAAACGGGGGCTACGAGCGGTACTTC
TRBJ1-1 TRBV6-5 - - CASSRRDMNTEAFF TGTGCCAGCAGCCGACGGGACATGAACACTGAAGCTTTCTTT
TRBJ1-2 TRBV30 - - CAWSVFDNYGYTF TGTGCCTGGAGTGTGTTCGACAACTATGGCTACACCTTC
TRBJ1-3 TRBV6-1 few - CASREGWNSGNTIYF TGTGCCAGCAGGGAAGGGTGGAATTCTGGAAACACCATATATTTT
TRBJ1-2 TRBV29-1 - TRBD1 CSVITGDGYTF TGCAGCGTTATAACAGGGGACGGCTACACCTTC
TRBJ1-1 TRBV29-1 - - CSVPLPPGNTEAFF TGCAGCGTGCCCCTCCCGCCCGGGAACACTGAAGCTTTCTTT
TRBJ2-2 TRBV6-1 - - CASSEAGEVPGELFF TGTGCCAGCAGTGAAGCGGGAGAGGTACCCGGGGAGCTGTTTTTT
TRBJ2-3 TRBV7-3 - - CASSLFGSQGLDTQYF TGTGCCAGCAGCTTATTTGGTAGTCAGGGTTTAGATACGCAGTATTTT
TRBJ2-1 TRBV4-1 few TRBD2 CASSQGTSGGSDGEQFF TGCGCCAGCAGCCAAGGGACTAGCGGGGGAAGTGACGGTGAGCAGTTCTTC
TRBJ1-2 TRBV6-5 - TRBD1 CASSSTADRGLGGYTF TGTGCCAGCAGTTCGACTGCCGACAGGGGTTTAGGTGGCTACACCTTC
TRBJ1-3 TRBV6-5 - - CASQTAGNTIYF TGTGCCAGCCAGACAGCTGGAAACACCATATATTTT
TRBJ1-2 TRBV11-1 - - CASSPGYEMDGYTF TGTGCCAGCAGCCCAGGGTATGAGATGGATGGCTACACCTTC
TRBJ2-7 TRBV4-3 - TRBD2 CASSQDTGGGEQYF TGCGCCAGCAGCCAAGATACGGGAGGAGGCGAGCAGTACTTC
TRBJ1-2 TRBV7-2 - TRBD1 CASRIKQGAYGYTF TGTGCCAGCAGAATAAAACAGGGGGCGTATGGCTACACCTTC
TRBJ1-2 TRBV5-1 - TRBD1 CASSLAGQGESYTF TGCGCCAGCAGCTTGGCGGGACAGGGGGAAAGCTACACCTTC
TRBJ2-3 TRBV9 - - CASLYLGGTDTQYF TGTGCCAGCCTATACTTAGGGGGCACAGATACGCAGTATTTT
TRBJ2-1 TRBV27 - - CASSLRGTFVSDEQFF TGTGCCAGCAGTTTAAGGGGGACCTTCGTCTCGGATGAGCAGTTCTTC
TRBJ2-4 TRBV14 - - CASSPSRGNIQYF TGTGCCAGCAGCCCCTCCAGGGGAAACATTCAGTACTTC
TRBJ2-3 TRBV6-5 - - CASSYSASTDTQYF TGTGCCAGCAGTTACTCAGCCAGCACAGATACGCAGTATTTT
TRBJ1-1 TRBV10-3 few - CAISTTENTEAFF TGTGCCATCAGCACAACAGAGAACACTGAAGCTTTCTTT
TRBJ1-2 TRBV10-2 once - CASGTDQSWNYGYTF TGCGCCAGCGGTACTGACCAGTCCTGGAACTATGGCTACACCTTC
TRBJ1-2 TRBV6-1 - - CASSFLGRGYTF TGTGCCAGCAGTTTTCTCGGTCGAGGCTACACCTTC
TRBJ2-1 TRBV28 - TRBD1 CASSKLKGQGAGEQFF TGTGCCAGCAGTAAATTAAAGGGACAGGGGGCTGGAGAGCAGTTCTTC
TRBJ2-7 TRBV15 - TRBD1 CATSAGQGDPPYEQYF TGTGCCACCAGCGCGGGACAGGGGGACCCCCCCTACGAGCAGTACTTC
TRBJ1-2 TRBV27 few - CASSRLGGARYGYTF TGTGCCAGCAGCCGCCTTGGGGGCGCCCGCTATGGCTACACCTTC
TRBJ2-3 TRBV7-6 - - CASSLSVADTQYF TGTGCCAGCAGCTTAAGTGTGGCAGATACGCAGTATTTT
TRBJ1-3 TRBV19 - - CASSIGGPLSGNTIYF TGTGCCAGTAGCATCGGCGGCCCACTCTCTGGAAACACCATATATTTT
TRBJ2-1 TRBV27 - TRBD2 CASQTGLAGYNEQFF TGTGCCAGCCAAACCGGACTAGCGGGCTACAATGAGCAGTTCTTC
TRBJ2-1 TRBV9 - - CASSPETGSYNEQFF TGTGCCAGCAGCCCGGAGACAGGCTCCTACAATGAGCAGTTCTTC